This TCR beta chain was recorded in a study of regulatory T cells in long-lasting Graves disease. Study-wide results and caveats: Persistent disease was characterized by preferential usage of TRBV28, TRBJ1-2 and TRBJ2-5. Persistent Graves' disease cases displayed lower TCR diversity than newly diagnosed ones. Patients with persistent disease shared 2,741 public clonotypes, outpacing the roughly 970 shared by new patients.

Germline values: CDR1 MNHNS, CDR2 SASEGT. The CDR3 contains 14 residues. Trimming stripped 6 bases from V and 5 bases from J, with 14 bases between. Documented time point: persistent/refractory GD, antithyroid drugs over 5 years with positive TRAb. TCR sequences were obtained from RNA taken from PBMCs. As a group, patients came from one endocrinology department in Xi'an, China. About this clonotype itself: Its specificity is not known.

Both iRepertoire HTBI primers and Arm-PCR of CDR3 regions were used to build the TCR beta libraries. A single record per CDR3 protein comes from TCRdb applying MiXCR to the multiplex PCR reads. This sample carries 400,000 to 500,000 distinct CDR3 sequences, 22% of them seen once, and the ten largest clones take less than 15%. The rearrangement joins TRBV6-1 to TRBJ2-1; D is possibly TRBD2 (6 bases). This specimen was peripheral blood mononuclear cells (PBMCs), taken when the disease was refractory, from a patient treated with antithyroid drugs. The TCR originated in a female donor with Graves disease. The CDR3 region has the DNA TGTGCCAGCAGCGGCGGGACTCTTCACAATGAGCAGTTCTTC. Protein sequence: CASSGGTLHNEQFF.